This T cell receptor (beta chain) was observed in a study of early T cells in non-severe SARS-CoV-2 infection (dated by TCRdb to the early 2020s). For context, the study as a whole: Bulk RNA from unsorted whole blood was used for TCR sequencing, so alpha and beta chains could not be paired.

In its sample, this clonotype was seen a few times. Its antigen is still unknown. No clone much larger than this one lies a single base away; base qualities are absent. Set within a cohort of healthcare workers in London, UK, this nested case-control study involved weekly PCR testing of nasopharyngeal swabs along with blood sampling. Healthcare workers were recruited during the week of the UK lockdown, between 23 and 31 March 2020, and followed weekly for up to 16 weeks. Results the study describes overall, beyond this receptor: VDJdb matching was skewed toward anti-spike CD8 responses, so virus-specific expansions were likely underestimated and private and CD4 specificities were missed.

Libraries were made using 5' RACE. TCRdb records NextSeq 500 as the sequencer. Unique molecular identifiers were attached to individual cDNA molecules in the TCR library protocol so that sequencing error and PCR bias could be corrected. Sequencing covered both TCR alpha and beta chains, and within each sample the abundances of alpha and beta sequences were tightly co-correlated. The authors processed their data as follows. V gene, J gene and CDR3 annotation of TCR sequences was performed with Decombinator V4. Expanded TCRs were defined as changing significantly between any two time points under a Poisson model with p below 0.0001. TCR abundances were normalised to the total number of TCRs sequenced per sample and expressed as counts per million. MAIT TCRs were defined by TRAV1-2 paired with TRAJ12, TRAJ20 or TRAJ33, and iNKT TCRs by TRAV10 paired with TRAJ18. A search of VDJdb, accessed on 1 November 2021, was run for TCRs annotated to CMV, EBV and SARS-CoV-2, with TCRs annotated for multiple antigens excluded. Through fastp at Q25 and MiXCR, TCRdb rebuilt clones from the public reads, retaining in-frame beta chains. All rows with the same CDR3 protein become a single entry with the most common DNA and genes. These V and J calls rely on TCRdb rather than the paper's analysis. In this sample the table shows 65,000 to 70,000 distinct CDR3 sequences, 11% of which occur a single time. The top ten hold around 6.4% of the sample.

Germline trimming amounts to 5 bases on V and 3 bases on J, with 14 as the count of junction bases outside the gene matches. CDR1 and CDR2 were assigned from the germline V gene (reference sequence) as LNHNV and YYDKDF. Measured from the cysteine to the phenylalanine, the CDR3 is 17 residues long. Just the 51-base CDR3 DNA is kept, in frame starting at base 1. The sample comprised whole blood. The receptor was isolated from an adult who was a healthcare worker with PCR-confirmed SARS-CoV-2 infection or an uninfected control (not recorded which). The chain is made from TRBV15 and TRBJ2-5; TRBD2 agrees with 8 junctional bases. The sequence in DNA is TGTGCCACCAGCCAAGTCAACGCGGGAGGAGTTGAAGAGACCCAGTACTTC. This translates into CATSQVNAGGVEETQYF.